This T cell receptor (beta chain) emerged from a study of T cell responses to AZD1222 COVID-19 vaccine. Study conclusions and caveats: The repertoires were collected only after the peak T cell response. Targeting of unmutated variant regions was reportedly seen in nearly half of spike-specific TCRs.

To note about this clone: Its cognate antigen is unknown.

Measured with immunoSEQ multiplex PCR; TCRdb has only the in-frame clones, and not every one. The table lists 120,000 to 150,000 clones, more than 70% of them singletons. Trimming took off 0 bases at V and 4 bases at J, with 7 bases between the two ends. The CDR3 length is 15 residues. Germline loops: CDR1 SNHLY, CDR2 FYNNEI. The V call is TRBV2, the J call TRBJ1-6; D not certain. The material sequenced was peripheral blood, taken 28 days after the second AZD1222 dose. The source is an adult who received the AZD1222 COVID-19 vaccine. In DNA, the CDR3 is TGTGCCAGCAGTGAAGCTCCTCTTTATAATTCACCCCTCCACTTT. As protein: CASSEAPLYNSPLHF.